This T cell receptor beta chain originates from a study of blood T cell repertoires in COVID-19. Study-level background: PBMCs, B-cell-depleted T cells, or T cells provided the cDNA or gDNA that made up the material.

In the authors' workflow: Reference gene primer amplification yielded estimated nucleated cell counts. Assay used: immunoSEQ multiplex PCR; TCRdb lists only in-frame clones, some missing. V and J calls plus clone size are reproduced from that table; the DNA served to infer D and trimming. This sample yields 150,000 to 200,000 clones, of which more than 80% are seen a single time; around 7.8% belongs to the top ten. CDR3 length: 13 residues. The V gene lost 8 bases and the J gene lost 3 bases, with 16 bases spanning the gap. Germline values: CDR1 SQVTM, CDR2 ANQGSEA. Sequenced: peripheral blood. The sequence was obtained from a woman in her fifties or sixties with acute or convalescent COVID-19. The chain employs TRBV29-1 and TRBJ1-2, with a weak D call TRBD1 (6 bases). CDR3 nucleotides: TGCAGCTCCGGGCTTCCAGGGGACTATGGCTACACCTTC. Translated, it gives CSSGLPGDYGYTF. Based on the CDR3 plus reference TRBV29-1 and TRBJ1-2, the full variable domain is SAVISQKPSRDICQRGTSLTIQCQVDSQVTMMFWYRQQPGQSLTLIATANQGSEATYESGFVIDKFPISRPNLTFSTLTVSNMSPEDSSIYLCSSGLPGDYGYTFGSGTRLTVV.